These 10 T cell receptor beta chains came from one sample sequenced in a study of T cells in women clearing cervical HPV infection. Libraries were prepared by immunoSEQ multiplex PCR; TCRdb keeps only in-frame clonotypes and omits some of them. The sample features 30,000 to 45,000 clones, with roughly 3.7% in its top ten. Sequencing was done on a sample of blood buffy coat. The receptors stem from a woman aged 18-70 years with a cervical HPV16 infection that either progressed to CIN3+ or cleared (not recorded which).

The part of the CDR3 DNA that was read is TGTGCCAGCAGAAAACAGGGGGCCGTCAACACCGGGGAG. Translated: CASRKQGAVNTGE. The entire CDR3 protein reads CASRKQGAVNTGELFF. This rearrangement joins TRBV27 to TRBJ2-2, with TRBD1 identical over 9 bases. The CDR3 end falls 3 residues outside the read, so it is completed with the germline J gene. V was clipped by 6 bases and J by 2 bases; unmatched bases: 7. CDR3 size: 16 residues. Germline V gene data show CDR1 as MNHEY and CDR2 as SMNVEV (reference sequence).

As for this clone: The CDR3 end falls 3 residues outside the read, so it is completed with the germline J gene. The chain is built from TRBV2 and TRBJ2-3, with D perhaps TRBD1 (6 bases). Germline CDR1 and CDR2: SNHLY and FYNNEI. The CDR3 consists of 15 residues. V lost 10 bases and J lost 0, with 17 bases in between. CDR3 DNA, as far as it was read: TGTGCCACCAGCCCCCGAGACAGGAGCACAGATACG. This encodes CATSPRDRSTDT. The full CDR3 protein is CATSPRDRSTDTQYF.

On this clone itself: The read gets to within 3 residues of the CDR3 end, and the germline J gene fills in the rest. The J gene is TRBJ2-3, the V gene TRBV2, with D possibly matching TRBD1 (7 bases). This CDR3 is 12 amino acids long. Trimming stripped 8 bases from V and 6 bases from J, with 12 bases between. The germline V gene encodes CDR1 SNHLY and CDR2 FYNNEI. CDR3 amino acids: CASRDSGDTQYF. CDR3 bases read: TGTGCCAGCCGGGACAGCGGGGATACG.

In the case of this clone: The read ends 3 residues early relative to the CDR3; the germline J gene fills the gap. The chain is built from TRBV5-3 and TRBJ2-1; 10 positions agree with TRBD1. TRBV5-3 qualifies as an ORF whose function is uncertain. After removal of 3 bases from V and 8 bases from J, the junction contained 11 bases not matched to a gene. The CDR3 spans 16 residues. CDR3 protein: CARSYLPGQGSDEQFF. CDR3 bases read: TGTGCCAGAAGCTACCTTCCGGGACAGGGGTCGGATGAG.

As for this clone: The sequence runs out 3 residues before the end of the CDR3; the remainder is reconstructed from the germline J gene. This rearrangement joins TRBV19 to TRBJ2-3; D not resolved. V dropped 1 base and J dropped 4 bases, with 18 bases sitting between them. CDR1 is LNHDA, CDR2 SQIVND, per germline (reference sequence). The CDR3 totals 17 residues. CDR3 DNA (partial): TGTGCCAGTAGTATAGCGGGTCTGTCTTGGTCCCCAGATACG. Protein sequence: CASSIAGLSWSPDT. The complete CDR3 reads CASSIAGLSWSPDTQYF. Full variable domain (rest looked up from reference TRBV19 and TRBJ2-3): DGGITQSPKYLFRKEGQNVTLSCEQNLNHDAMYWYRQDPGQGLRLIYYSQIVNDFQKGDIAEGYSVSREKKESFPLTVTSAQKNPTAFYLCASSIAGLSWSPDTQYFGPGTRLTVL.

With respect to this clone: The read falls 3 residues short of the CDR3 end, and the missing part is taken from the germline J gene. The chain links TRBV7-6 to TRBJ1-1; no firm D call. The ends were cut back, 1 base at V and 3 bases at J, with 12 bases in the middle. The CDR3 has 15 residues. Per the germline V gene, CDR1 is SGHVS and CDR2 is FNYEAQ. The chain's CDR3 is CASSLDSPGYTEAFF. The sequenced part of the CDR3 DNA is TGTGCCAGCAGCTTAGACTCTCCCGGGTACACTGAA.

About this clone: The CDR3 extends 3 residues past the end of the read, so its final part is completed from the germline J gene. The chain links TRBV19 to TRBJ2-5, with TRBD1 as a possible D gene (6 bases). Germline V gene sequence: CDR1 LNHDA, CDR2 SQIVND (reference sequence). CDR3 length equals 11 residues. V lost 5 bases and J 7 bases, leaving 8 bases between the germline ends. CDR3 sequence: CASSLQGTQYF. The DNA read from the CDR3 is TGTGCCAGTAGTTTACAGGGGACC.

Note on this clone: The read terminates 3 residues before the CDR3 end, so the remaining end is supplied by the germline J gene. The chain combines TRBV19 with TRBJ1-6; D is ambiguous. Germline-derived CDR1 and CDR2 are LNHDA and SQIVND (reference sequence). The CDR3 consists of 13 residues. V was trimmed by 6 bases and J by 8 bases, leaving 11 bases between them. The DNA read from the CDR3 is TGTGCCAGTAGGCGGACTAATTATTCACCC. Translating it yields CASRRTNYSP. In full, the CDR3 reads CASRRTNYSPLHF.

Worth noting for this clone: The read falls 3 residues short of the CDR3 end, and the missing part is taken from the germline J gene. The rearrangement uses TRBV15 and TRBJ2-3; no clear D. Trimming left V 0 bases short and J 0 bases short, with 7 bases between. The CDR3 loop spans 15 amino acids. The germline V gene encodes CDR1 LNHNV and CDR2 YYDKDF (reference sequence). The CDR3 is CATSRDAYSTDTQYF. The CDR3 bases that were read are TGTGCCACCAGCAGAGATGCGTACAGCACAGATACG.

As to this clone: The CDR3 extends 3 residues past the end of the read, so its final part is completed from the germline J gene. The chain employs TRBV5-4 and TRBJ2-1, with TRBD1 matching 7 bases. V was clipped by 2 bases and J by 9 bases; unmatched bases: 8. CDR1 is SGHNT, CDR2 YYREEE, per germline (reference sequence). The CDR3 extends over 14 amino acids. The CDR3 loop reads CASSLVDRAGEQFF. CDR3 DNA, as far as it was read: TGTGCCAGCAGCTTAGTAGACAGGGCCGGTGAG.